Listed here are 16 T cell receptor beta chains from one sample, sequenced in a study of T cells after posttransplantation cyclophosphamide. TCRdb's copy holds only in-frame clones and misses some; the assay was immunoSEQ multiplex PCR. The sample has about 66,000 clones; 90% to 95% are singletons. Sequencing input: PBMCs. The receptor source for this set is a young woman in good health and a related stem cell transplant donor.

The V gene is TRBV19, the J gene TRBJ1-6, with D perhaps matching TRBD1 (5 bases). In germline, CDR1 is LNHDA, CDR2 SQIVND (reference sequence). This CDR3 region has 15 residues. Trimming took 4 bases from V and 10 from J, leaving 17 bases between them. The CDR3 sequence is CASSTRSGDGSPLHF. CDR3 in DNA: TGTGCCAGTAGTACGCGGTCGGGGGATGGGTCACCCCTCCACTTT.

This chain links TRBV29-1 with TRBJ1-1, with unresolved D. Looked up from germline, CDR1 is SQVTM and CDR2 is ANQGSEA. The CDR3 sequence is 11 residues long. With 5 bases removed from V and 1 base from J, the gap between germline ends came to 5 bases. The CDR3 DNA follows: TGCAGCGTTACCAGGAACACTGAAGCTTTCTTT. As protein: CSVTRNTEAFF.

The rearrangement joins TRBV2 to TRBJ1-1, with unresolved D. This CDR3 comprises 12 residues. Trimming left V 1 base short and J 5 bases short, with 5 bases between. The germline V gene encodes CDR1 SNHLY and CDR2 FYNNEI. CDR3 protein: CASSEGRTEAFF. CDR3 nucleotides: TGTGCCAGCAGTGAAGGTAGGACTGAAGCTTTCTTT.

The chain recombines TRBV28 with TRBJ2-7; 8 bases are shared with TRBD1. Germline V gene data show CDR1 as MDHEN and CDR2 as SYDVKM. The CDR3 length is 16 residues. The V segment lost 6 bases and the J segment 3 bases; nucleotides outside the gene matches: 13. The CDR3 sequence is CASSTDRASPLYEQYF. The DNA for the CDR3 is TGTGCCAGCAGCACGGACAGGGCCTCACCACTCTACGAGCAGTACTTC. Together with reference TRBV28 and TRBJ2-7, the CDR3 gives the full variable domain: DVKVTQSSRYLVKRTGEKVFLECVQDMDHENMFWYRQDPGLGLRLIYFSYDVKMKEKGDIPEGYSVSREKKERFSLILESASTNQTSMYLCASSTDRASPLYEQYFGPGTRLTVT.

The chain carries TRBV30 and TRBJ1-1; D is ambiguous. V lost 0 bases, J lost 2 bases, and 13 bases lay in between. Germline V gives CDR1 GTSNPN, CDR2 SVGIG (reference sequence). The CDR3 runs 15 residues. The CDR3 loop is CAWSVFQNPNTEAFF. The CDR3 DNA reads TGTGCCTGGAGTGTCTTTCAGAATCCTAACACTGAAGCTTTCTTT.

V is TRBV28 and J is TRBJ1-4; 8 nucleotides align to TRBD1. With V trimmed by 6 bases and J by 10 bases, 13 bases remained unmatched. Germline CDR1 and CDR2: MDHEN and SYDVKM. The CDR3 sequence is 15 residues long. CDR3 bases: TGTGCCAGCAGAAACAGGGGGGAGGAGATTGGAAAACTGTTTTTT. Amino acids: CASRNRGEEIGKLFF.

The V gene is TRBV5-6, the J gene TRBJ2-2; possibly TRBD1 for D (6 bases). From germline, CDR1 is SGHDT and CDR2 YYEEEE. Trimming removed 5 bases at V and 5 bases at J, with 13 bases between. This CDR3 is 14 amino acids long. For the CDR3, the DNA is TGTGCCAGCAGAAGAGGGGGTCGTACCGGGGAGCTGTTTTTT. Translated: CASRRGGRTGELFF.

The chain recombines TRBV10-3 with TRBJ1-2, with D hard to call. V lost 0 bases to trimming and J lost 8 bases, with 10 bases between them. Per germline, CDR1 ENHRY and CDR2 SYGVKD. CDR3 length: 13 residues. Written as DNA, the CDR3 is TGTGCCATCAGTGAGTCGTTTGAGGTCGGCTACACCTTC. As protein: CAISESFEVGYTF.

The V call is TRBV4-2, the J call TRBJ2-1; 9 positions match TRBD2. The CDR3 is 17 amino acids. Germline CDR1 reads LGHNA; CDR2 reads YNFKEQ. The V gene end was trimmed by 1 base and the J gene end by 9 bases; junction bases not matched to a gene: 13. CDR3 in amino acids: CASSQANIAGGRTEQFF. The CDR3 bases are TGTGCCAGCAGCCAAGCTAATATCGCGGGGGGGAGAACTGAGCAGTTCTTC.

The chain employs TRBV6-7 and TRBJ1-2; D is undetermined. TRBV6-7 is an ORF; its function is uncertain. With 4 bases removed from V and 5 bases from J, the gap between germline ends came to 20 bases. This CDR3 region has 16 residues. The CDR3 here is CASSSFGRHTIYGYTF. Written as DNA, the CDR3 is TGTGCCAGCAGTTCGTTTGGGAGGCACACGATATATGGCTACACCTTC.

This sequence joins TRBV7-9 and TRBJ2-4; D may correspond to TRBD1 or TRBD2 (5 bases each). In germline, CDR1 is SEHNR, CDR2 FQNEAQ (reference sequence). The CDR3 contains 16 residues. V was clipped by 5 bases and J by 0 bases, with 14 bases between them. The CDR3 nucleotides read TGTGCCAGCAGCCCCCCCGGGGCACTAGCCAAAAACATTCAGTACTTC. Protein: CASSPPGALAKNIQYF.

J is TRBJ1-3 and V is TRBV7-9; no clear D gene. This CDR3 has 17 residues. From germline, CDR1 is SEHNR and CDR2 FQNEAQ (reference sequence). Trimming left V 5 bases short and J 2 bases short, with 19 bases between. CDR3 residues: CASSPRVGGPTGNTIYF. The CDR3 DNA follows: TGTGCCAGCAGCCCGAGGGTGGGAGGACCAACTGGAAACACCATATATTTT.

The V call is TRBV14, the J call TRBJ1-1; 8 bases match TRBD1. This CDR3 has 15 amino acids. Losses at the gene ends were 2 bases for V and 5 bases for J; bases not matched to a gene: 7. Germline V gene data show CDR1 as SGHDN and CDR2 as FVKESK. Here the CDR3 reads CASSQFGTGETEAFF. The CDR3, as DNA: TGTGCCAGCAGCCAATTCGGGACAGGCGAAACTGAAGCTTTCTTT.

V gene TRBV19 combines with J gene TRBJ1-1; D may be TRBD1 (6 bases). CDR1 and CDR2 (germline): LNHDA, SQIVND (reference sequence). Trimming shortened V by 8 bases and J by 5 bases, and 21 bases separated the two germline ends. This CDR3 is built from 15 residues. The CDR3 is CASGGYGGGRTEAFF. Written as DNA, the CDR3 is TGTGCCAGTGGGGGGTATGGGGGGGGCCGGACTGAAGCTTTCTTT.

The rearrangement joins TRBV7-2 to TRBJ1-1, with 7 bases that match TRBD1. This CDR3 is 13 amino acids long. V was clipped by 2 bases and J by 3 bases; unmatched bases: 0. Germline V gene lookup returns CDR1 SGHTA and CDR2 FQGNSA. DNA for the CDR3: TGTGCCAGCAGCTTAACAGGGGACACTGAAGCTTTCTTT. It codes for CASSLTGDTEAFF. The variable domain in full, with the rest retrieved from reference TRBV7-2 and TRBJ1-1, is GAGVSQSPSNKVTEKGKDVELRCDPISGHTALYWYRQSLGQGLEFLIYFQGNSAPDKSGLPSDRFSAERTGGSVSTLTIQRTQQEDSAVYLCASSLTGDTEAFFGQGTRLTVV.

The genes are TRBV7-9 and TRBJ1-1; 8 bases line up with TRBD1. Germline CDR1 reads SEHNR; CDR2 reads FQNEAQ (reference sequence). CDR3 length: 14 residues. With V trimmed by 3 bases and J by 6 bases, 6 bases remained unmatched. The CDR3: CASSLGQDAPEAFF. The DNA for the CDR3 is TGTGCCAGCAGCTTGGGACAGGATGCCCCTGAAGCTTTCTTT.